This T cell receptor beta chain was documented in a study of control samples from healthy donors and cancer patients (dated by TCRdb to 2018 to 2020). Comments on this clone: Its antigen specificity is not known. No qualities accompany the bases; no much larger clone lies one base away.

Receptors were amplified or captured by the immunoSEQ multiplex PCR assay. TCRdb retrieved this table from immuneACCESS and kept in-frame rearrangements only. Not all clones are present; in checked studies, unresolved V genes account for under half, and no reason is known for the remainder. Recorded for this sample are approximately 90,000 clones; about 92% of them occurred a single time. Over 1.3% of the sample lies in the top ten. The germline V gene (reference sequence) provides CDR1 MNHNY and CDR2 SVGAGI. V and J lose 6 bases and 4 bases, and a span of 16 bases separates them. The CDR3 starts with the cysteine, ends with the phenylalanine, and has 15 residues. The sequence is cut down to CDR3 DNA, 45 bases in frame from base 1.

The chain is assembled from TRBV6-6 and TRBJ1-5; the D gene is perhaps TRBD1, from 5 matching bases. The clonotype comes from a woman in her 30s in good health. The sequenced sample was blood. The DNA reads as follows: TGTGCCAGCAGAGACCTTGAGGGGCGGAATCAGCCCCAGCATTTT. Its protein reads: CASRDLEGRNQPQHF.